Listed below are T cell receptor beta chains from one sample, sequenced in a study of OX40 agonist ivuxolimab in advanced cancers. Profiled with immunoSEQ multiplex PCR; TCRdb holds only in-frame clones, not every one. The data hold some 98,000 clones, with just under 85% observed a single time. The sample in question was CD4+ or CD8+ T cells sorted from blood, obtained in a trial of the OX40 agonist ivuxolimab. The source of these receptors is an adult with an advanced solid tumor such as melanoma, head and neck, liver or kidney cancer. The CDR3 runs from the conserved cysteine through the conserved F or W.

V	CDR3
TRBV4-3	CASSQAQGAGQPQHF
TRBV5-6	CASSLVLEIYGYTF
TRBV5-4	CASSPRGGVSLYGYTF
TRBV11-2	CASSPPGGGSYEQYF
TRBV6-5	CASSWPGGGPNTEAFF
TRBV9	CASSGYGSSTDTQYF
TRBV9	CASSADRTTNEKLFF
TRBV7-2	CASTPDSAYEQYF
TRBV7-2	CASSLVPTSGGATDTQYF
TRBV7-2	CASTRSDYGYTF
TRBV7-3	CASSSNSGVSETQYF
TRBV28	CASSSLFLGTLPSNEQFF
TRBV6-6	CASSPVGVDRETQYF
TRBV7-9	CASSPNGLYGYTF
TRBV2	CASSIIDTQYF
TRBV5-6	CASRLGLAGGRGPDTQYF
TRBV7-2	CASSLRGQGARNEQFF
TRBV5-1	CASSLIQGNEKLFF
TRBV7-6	CASSFGLRWDTQCF
TRBV10-3	CAISSGTGFYEQYF
TRBV10-1	CASSEGRLAGVNEQFF
TRBV7-9	CASSLRGAVTDTQYF
TRBV6-1	CASSPQGRSSYEQYF
TRBV2	CASAQSYEQYF
TRBV7-2	CASSRGQPTYEQYF
TRBV9	CASSPTRPAGGYEQYF
TRBV30	CAWSISGGGMNTEAFF
TRBV18	CASSPPAGDEQYF
TRBV5-4	CASSLDTMSGEAFF